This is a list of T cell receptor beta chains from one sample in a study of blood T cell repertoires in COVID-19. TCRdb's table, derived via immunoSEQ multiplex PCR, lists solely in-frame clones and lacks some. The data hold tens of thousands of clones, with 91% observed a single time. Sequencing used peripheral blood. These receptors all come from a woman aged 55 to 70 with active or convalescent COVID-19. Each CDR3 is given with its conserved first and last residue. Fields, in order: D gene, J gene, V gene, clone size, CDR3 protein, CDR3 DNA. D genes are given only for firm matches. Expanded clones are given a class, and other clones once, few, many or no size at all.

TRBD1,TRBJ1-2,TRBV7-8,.,CASSRALGGADGYTF,TGTGCCAGCAGCCGAGCTCTAGGGGGCGCCGATGGCTACACCTTC
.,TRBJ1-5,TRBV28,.,CASSLRRDSNQPQHF,TGTGCCAGCAGTTTACGCAGGGATAGCAATCAGCCCCAGCATTTT
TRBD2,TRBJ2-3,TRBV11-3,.,CASSISGTSGGAGTQYF,TGTGCCAGCAGCATTTCCGGGACTAGCGGGGGGGCCGGTACGCAGTATTTT
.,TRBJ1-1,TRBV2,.,CASSGVGPRFPEAFF,TGTGCCAGCAGTGGGGTGGGCCCCAGGTTTCCTGAAGCTTTCTTT
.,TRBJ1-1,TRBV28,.,CASSINRETEAFF,TGTGCCAGCAGCATCAACAGGGAAACTGAAGCTTTCTTT
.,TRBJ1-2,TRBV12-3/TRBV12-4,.,CASSSGGGYTF,TGTGCCAGCAGTTCGGGAGGTGGCTACACCTTC
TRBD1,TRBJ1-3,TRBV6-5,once,CASSIGTVSRNTIYF,TGTGCCAGCAGTATTGGGACAGTCTCTAGAAACACCATATATTTT
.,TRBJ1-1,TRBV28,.,CASRAPLLMNTEAFF,TGTGCCAGCAGAGCCCCGCTTTTAATGAACACTGAAGCTTTCTTT
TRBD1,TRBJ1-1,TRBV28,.,CASSLPGTGRTEAFF,TGTGCCAGCAGTTTACCCGGGACAGGGCGCACTGAAGCTTTCTTT
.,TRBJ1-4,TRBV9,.,CASSPGLDEKLFF,TGTGCCAGCAGCCCCGGTTTAGATGAAAAACTGTTTTTT
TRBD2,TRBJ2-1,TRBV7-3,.,CASSSDSGGGNEQFF,TGTGCCAGCAGCTCGGATAGCGGGGGAGGCAATGAGCAGTTCTTC
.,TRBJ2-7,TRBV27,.,CASSFQGGQYF,TGTGCCAGCAGTTTCCAGGGAGGGCAGTACTTC
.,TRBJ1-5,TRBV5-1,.,CASSLDGGNQPQHF,TGCGCCAGCAGCTTGGATGGAGGCAATCAGCCCCAGCATTTT
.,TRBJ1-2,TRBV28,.,CASSPGSNYGYTF,TGTGCCAGCTCTCCGGGTTCTAACTATGGCTACACCTTC
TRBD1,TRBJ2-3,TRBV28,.,CASSLLGQPTDTQYF,TGTGCCAGCAGTTTATTGGGACAGCCCACAGATACGCAGTATTTT
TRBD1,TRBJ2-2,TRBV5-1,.,CASSPRPGQGASGELFF,TGCGCCAGCAGCCCCCGACCGGGACAGGGGGCTTCCGGGGAGCTGTTTTTT
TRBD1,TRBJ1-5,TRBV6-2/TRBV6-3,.,CASSYNSRRTGGVQPQHF,TGTGCCAGCAGTTACAATTCCCGAAGGACAGGGGGTGTTCAGCCCCAGCATTTT
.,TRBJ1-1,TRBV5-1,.,CASSREGGLNTEAFF,TGCGCCAGCAGCCGGGAAGGGGGATTGAACACTGAAGCTTTCTTT
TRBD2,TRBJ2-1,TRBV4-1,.,CASSRTSTGYNEQFF,TGCGCCAGCAGCCGGACTAGCACCGGCTACAATGAGCAGTTCTTC
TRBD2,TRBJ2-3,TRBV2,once,CASSEIISGGATDTQYF,TGTGCCAGCAGTGAAATTATTAGCGGGGGGGCCACAGATACGCAGTATTTT
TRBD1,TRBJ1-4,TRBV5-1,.,CASSLYQGAGEKLFF,TGCGCCAGCAGCTTGTATCAGGGGGCAGGTGAAAAACTGTTTTTT
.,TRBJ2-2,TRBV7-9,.,CASSLAGGGLNTGELFF,TGTGCCAGCAGCTTAGCAGGAGGGGGCCTGAACACCGGGGAGCTGTTTTTT